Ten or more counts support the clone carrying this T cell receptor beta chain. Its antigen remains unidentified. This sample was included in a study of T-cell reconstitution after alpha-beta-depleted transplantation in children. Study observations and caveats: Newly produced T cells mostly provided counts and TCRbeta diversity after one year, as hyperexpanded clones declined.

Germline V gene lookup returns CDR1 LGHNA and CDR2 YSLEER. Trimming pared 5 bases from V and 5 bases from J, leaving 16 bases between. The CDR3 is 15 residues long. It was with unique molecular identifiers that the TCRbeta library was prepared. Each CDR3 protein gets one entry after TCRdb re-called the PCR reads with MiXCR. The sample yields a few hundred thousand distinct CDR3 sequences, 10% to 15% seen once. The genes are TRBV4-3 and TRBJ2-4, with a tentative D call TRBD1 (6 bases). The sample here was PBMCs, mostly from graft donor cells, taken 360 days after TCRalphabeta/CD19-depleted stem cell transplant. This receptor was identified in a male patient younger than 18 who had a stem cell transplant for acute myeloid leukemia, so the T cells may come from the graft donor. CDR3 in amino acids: CASSEDRDKQNIQYF. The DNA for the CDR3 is TGCGCCAGCAGCGAGGACCGGGACAAACAAAACATTCAGTACTTC.